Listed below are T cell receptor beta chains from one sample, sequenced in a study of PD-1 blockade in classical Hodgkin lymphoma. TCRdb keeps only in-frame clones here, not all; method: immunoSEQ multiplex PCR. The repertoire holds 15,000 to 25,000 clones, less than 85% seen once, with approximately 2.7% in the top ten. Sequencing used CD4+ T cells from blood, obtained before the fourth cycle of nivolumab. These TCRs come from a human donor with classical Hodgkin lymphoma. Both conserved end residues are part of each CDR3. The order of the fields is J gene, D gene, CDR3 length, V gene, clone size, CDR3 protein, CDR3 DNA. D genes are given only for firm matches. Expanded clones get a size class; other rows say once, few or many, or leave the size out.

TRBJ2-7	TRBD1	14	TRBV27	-	CASRPGTGAYEQYF	TGTGCCAGCAGACCCGGGACAGGGGCCTACGAGCAGTACTTC
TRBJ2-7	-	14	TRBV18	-	CASSPQAAPYEQYF	TGTGCCAGCTCACCCCAGGCGGCCCCCTACGAGCAGTACTTC
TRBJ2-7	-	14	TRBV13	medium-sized	CASSLSRVQYEQYF	TGTGCCAGCAGCTTGAGCAGGGTGCAATACGAGCAGTACTTC
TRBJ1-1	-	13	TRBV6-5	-	CASRRTPNTEAFF	TGTGCCAGCAGGCGAACGCCGAACACTGAAGCTTTCTTT
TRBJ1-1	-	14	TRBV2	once	CASSYQGYFTEAFF	TGTGCCAGCAGCTATCAGGGGTATTTCACTGAAGCTTTCTTT
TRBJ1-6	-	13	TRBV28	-	CASLPRVDSPLHF	TGTGCCAGCTTACCGCGGGTGGATTCACCCCTCCACTTT
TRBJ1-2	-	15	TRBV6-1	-	CASSARDAINYGYTF	TGTGCCAGCAGTGCCCGGGACGCCATTAACTATGGCTACACCTTC
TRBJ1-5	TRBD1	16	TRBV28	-	CASSQSRGLSNQPQHF	TGTGCCAGCAGCCAAAGCAGGGGGCTTAGTAATCAGCCCCAGCATTTT
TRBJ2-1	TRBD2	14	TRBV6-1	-	CASSASGRLYEQFF	TGTGCCAGCAGTGCTAGCGGGAGGCTCTATGAGCAGTTCTTC
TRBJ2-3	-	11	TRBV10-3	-	CAISDNGGSHF	TGTGCCATCAGTGATAACGGGGGATCGCATTTT
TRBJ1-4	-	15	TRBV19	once	CASSLLGTAAEKLFF	TGTGCCAGTAGTTTGCTCGGGACGGCTGCGGAAAAACTGTTTTTT
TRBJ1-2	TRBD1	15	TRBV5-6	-	CASSVPGGVVYGYTF	TGTGCCAGCAGCGTCCCAGGGGGCGTCGTCTATGGCTACACCTTC
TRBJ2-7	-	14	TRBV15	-	CATSSDSGAYEQYF	TGTGCCACCAGCAGTGATAGCGGTGCCTACGAGCAGTACTTC
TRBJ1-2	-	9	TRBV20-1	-	CSARRDYTF	TGCAGTGCTAGAAGGGACTACACCTTC
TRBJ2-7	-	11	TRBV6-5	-	CASTRGYEQYF	TGTGCCAGCACTAGGGGCTACGAGCAGTACTTC
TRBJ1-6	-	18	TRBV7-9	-	CASSLALGQNTYNSPLHF	TGTGCCAGCAGCTTAGCCCTCGGACAGAATACCTATAATTCACCCCTCCACTTT
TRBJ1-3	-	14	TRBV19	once	CASRIQGAGNTIYF	TGTGCCAGTAGGATACAGGGAGCCGGAAACACCATATATTTT
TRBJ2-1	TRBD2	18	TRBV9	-	CASSAGLAGGNLYNEQFF	TGTGCCAGCAGCGCGGGACTAGCGGGAGGGAATCTCTACAATGAGCAGTTCTTC
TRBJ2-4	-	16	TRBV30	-	CAWSLGGVSAKNIQYF	TGTGCCTGGAGTTTAGGGGGAGTTTCGGCCAAAAACATTCAGTACTTC
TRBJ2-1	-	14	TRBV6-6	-	CASSYEDVYNEQFF	TGTGCCAGCAGTTACGAGGACGTATACAATGAGCAGTTCTTC
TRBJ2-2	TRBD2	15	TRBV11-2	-	CASRTLAGITGELFF	TGTGCCAGCAGGACCTTAGCGGGAATCACCGGGGAGCTGTTTTTT
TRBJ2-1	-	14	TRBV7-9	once	CASSLGGTYNEQFF	TGTGCCAGCAGCTTAGGCGGGACCTACAATGAGCAGTTCTTC
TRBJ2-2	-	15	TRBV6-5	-	CASSYVGDPTGELFF	TGTGCCAGCAGTTACGTGGGGGATCCAACCGGGGAGCTGTTTTTT
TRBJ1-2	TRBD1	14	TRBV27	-	CASSPRQGVEGYTF	TGTGCCAGCAGTCCGCGCCAGGGGGTTGAGGGCTACACCTTC
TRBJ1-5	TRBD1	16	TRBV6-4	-	CASSYWMDRGNQPQHF	TGTGCCAGCAGTTACTGGATGGACAGGGGCAATCAGCCCCAGCATTTT